Reported below is one T cell receptor beta chain. What it binds is unknown. This record comes from a study of T cell responses to AZD1222 COVID-19 vaccine. Pooling covered second doses at about 4 or about 12 weeks. The CDR3 length is 16 residues. J lost 5 bases, V lost 0 bases, and 4 bases had no gene match. The germline V gene has CDR1 KGHSH and CDR2 LQKENI. Study-wide results and limits: Spike-specific TCR breadth and depth were elevated following two AZD1222 doses.

Only in-frame clones appear in the TCRdb table, and some are missing; sequencing was by immunoSEQ multiplex PCR. The sample lists about 180,000 clones; approximately 90% were seen once. This specimen consisted of peripheral blood, obtained 28 days after the second AZD1222 dose. The TCR sequence derives from an adult who received the AZD1222 COVID-19 vaccine. The gene calls are TRBV18 and TRBJ2-2; 9 nucleotides match TRBD2. CDR3 sequence (DNA): TGTGCCAGCTCACCACCAGGGACTAGCCGGACCGGGGAGCTGTTTTTT. Translated, it gives CASSPPGTSRTGELFF.